The clone carrying this TCR beta chain has a count of ten or more. MiXCR re-clonotyped the PCR reads for TCRdb. The sample contains more than 65,000 clones, 13% to 15% of which appear only once. These data are taken from a study of metastatic and nonmetastatic thyroid tumors. The J segment lost 1 base and the V segment lost 7 bases, leaving 8 bases of the junction unmatched. The CDR3 sequence is 15 residues long. No treatment had been given to any patient before thyroid surgery. The clonotype comes from a male donor with papillary thyroid cancer or a benign thyroid nodule (not recorded which). Some clones in this sample may be carry-over from other donors' samples. The chain uses TRBV12-3 or TRBV12-4 and TRBJ2-7; 9 nucleotides align to TRBD1. Input material: blood. CDR3 protein: CASNAGQGLSYEQYF. The CDR3 nucleotides read TGTGCCAGCAACGCCGGACAGGGGCTTTCCTACGAGCAGTACTTC.